This is a list of T cell receptor beta chains from one sample in a study of cytomegalovirus exposure and HLA in healthy donors. The data were produced by immunoSEQ multiplex PCR, yet TCRdb's version contains in-frame clones alone and is incomplete. The sample consists of fewer than 150,000 clones, around 82% of them appearing once. The sequenced sample was PBMCs. These TCRs come from a woman aged 40 to 50 in good health and CMV-seropositive. CDR3s include the opening cysteine and the closing phenylalanine or tryptophan.

cdr3_aa	v_call	j_call
CASSFSANTGELFF	TRBV7-9	TRBJ2-2
CAWNPGDPYNEQFF	TRBV30	TRBJ2-1
CASSPPGTGGHNEQFF	TRBV7-9	TRBJ2-1
CASSFDRGAYEQYF	TRBV7-8	TRBJ2-7
CASSVEDGTEAFF	TRBV2	TRBJ1-1
CASPRGLAGIPYEQYF	TRBV23-1	TRBJ2-7
CASSERLSYNTGELFF	TRBV2	TRBJ2-2
CASSPGQGRNQPQHF	TRBV18	TRBJ1-5
CASSLGTGYYNEQFF	TRBV5-4	TRBJ2-1
CASSLSIGDRVPYGYTF	TRBV27	TRBJ1-2
CASSPGQVQETQYF	TRBV5-4	TRBJ2-5
CASRTYYEQYF	TRBV6-4	TRBJ2-7
CASSDSASGGTGELFF	TRBV6-4	TRBJ2-2
CAWSQLGLPNTEAFF	TRBV30	TRBJ1-1
CASSLQGSIGELFF	TRBV27	TRBJ2-2
CAWSVFGLTYEQYF	TRBV30	TRBJ2-7
CASSGGTGLGYSNQPQHF	TRBV5-5	TRBJ1-5
CASSQGLAGYNEQFF	TRBV11-2	TRBJ2-1
CASSLRGSMEGYTF	TRBV2	TRBJ1-2
CASSERTGEGFQPQHF	TRBV27	TRBJ1-5
CASSVRGGLAGAGELFF	TRBV6-1	TRBJ2-2
CASSLAQATNEKLFF	TRBV5-1	TRBJ1-4
CASSLRGTGNSNEQFF	TRBV7-8	TRBJ2-1
CSVEEGRGVGYTF	TRBV29-1	TRBJ1-2
CASSVSGRGAHEQYF	TRBV28	TRBJ2-7
CASSIRLAGVLEQYF	TRBV19	TRBJ2-7